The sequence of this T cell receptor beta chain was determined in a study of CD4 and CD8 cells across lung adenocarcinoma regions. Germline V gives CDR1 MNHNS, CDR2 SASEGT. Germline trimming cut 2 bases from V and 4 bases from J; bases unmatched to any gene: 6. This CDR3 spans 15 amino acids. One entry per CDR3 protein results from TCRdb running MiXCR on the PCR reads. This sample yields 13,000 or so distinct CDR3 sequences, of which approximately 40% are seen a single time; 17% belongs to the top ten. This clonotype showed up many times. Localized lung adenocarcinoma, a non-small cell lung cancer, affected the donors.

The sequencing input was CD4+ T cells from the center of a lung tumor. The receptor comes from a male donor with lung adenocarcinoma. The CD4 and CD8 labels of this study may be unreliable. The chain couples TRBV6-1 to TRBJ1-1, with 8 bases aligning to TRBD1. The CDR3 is CASSEPRTGITEAFF. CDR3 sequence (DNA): TGTGCCAGCAGTGAACCCCGGACAGGGATCACTGAAGCTTTCTTT.